This TCR beta chain was observed in a study of blood T cell repertoires in COVID-19. Germline lookup yields CDR1 MNHEY and CDR2 SMNVEV (reference sequence). V dropped 0 bases and J dropped 3; count of bases not matched to a gene: 1. The CDR3 length is 14 residues. Data came from immunoSEQ multiplex PCR; TCRdb stores just in-frame clones and leaves some out. The sample shows roughly 290,000 clones, 89% of them seen only once. The receptor's source is a woman aged 55-69 years with acute or convalescent COVID-19. The V call is TRBV27, the J call TRBJ2-7; 8 positions match TRBD2. Sequencing was carried out using peripheral blood. CDR3 in amino acids: CASSLSAGDYEQYF. CDR3 nucleotides: TGTGCCAGCAGTTTATCAGCGGGGGACTACGAGCAGTACTTC.